This T cell receptor (beta chain) was recovered during a study of blood T cell repertoires in COVID-19. Overall study context: From the United States, Italy and Spain came samples of acute and convalescent COVID-19. In each case, the material was cDNA or gDNA derived from T cells, B-cell-depleted T cells, or PBMCs.

This table comes from immunoSEQ multiplex PCR, and its TCRdb copy is limited to in-frame clones, with some not included. Of about 350,000 clones listed, about 88% were seen once; the top ten hold approximately 1%. The age range of participants was 18 to 89 years, with residence in about 25 US areas. Germline V gene sequence: CDR1 SNHLY, CDR2 FYNNEI. With V trimmed by 6 bases and J by 2 bases, 10 bases remained unmatched. CDR3 length equals 15 residues. The sequenced sample consisted of PBMCs or T cells enriched from blood (not recorded which). The source of this sequence is a woman aged 30 to 39 who had been exposed to COVID-19. The rearrangement links TRBV2 to TRBJ2-7, with TRBD1 identical over 7 bases. The CDR3 protein is CASRSLRDRTYEQYF. CDR3 DNA sequence: TGTGCCAGCAGGTCCTTGAGGGACAGAACCTACGAGCAGTACTTC.